Included here is one T cell receptor beta chain sequence, with context. Its antigen is currently unknown. This sample was taken from a study of T cell clonotyping in hematopoietic cell transplantation. Whole-study findings and limits: Pathologically expanded recipient clonotypes increased progressively from day 30 to day 180 as diversity fell. Broader posttransplant TCR repertoire diversity was predicted by graft donor and pretransplant recipient Inverse Simpson Index values. No sorting was done, leaving CD4 and CD8 contributions mixed.

The assay was immunoSEQ multiplex PCR, and TCRdb's table has in-frame clones only and misses some. The table has 26,000 or so clones, 90% to 96% seen once. Germline CDR1 is LGHNA and CDR2 is YSLEER. The CDR3 has 16 amino acids. V was pared by 3 bases and J by 2 bases, with 9 bases of the junction left unmatched. This clonotype was sampled from a man aged 45-65 years in good health. Some clones in this sample may be carry-over from other donors' samples. The chain couples TRBV4-3 to TRBJ1-1; TRBD1 agrees at 7 bases. Sequenced: peripheral blood mononuclear cells. The DNA of the CDR3 is TGCGCCAGCAGCCAGGAAGACAGGGCCTACAACACTGAAGCTTTCTTT. Translated: CASSQEDRAYNTEAFF.